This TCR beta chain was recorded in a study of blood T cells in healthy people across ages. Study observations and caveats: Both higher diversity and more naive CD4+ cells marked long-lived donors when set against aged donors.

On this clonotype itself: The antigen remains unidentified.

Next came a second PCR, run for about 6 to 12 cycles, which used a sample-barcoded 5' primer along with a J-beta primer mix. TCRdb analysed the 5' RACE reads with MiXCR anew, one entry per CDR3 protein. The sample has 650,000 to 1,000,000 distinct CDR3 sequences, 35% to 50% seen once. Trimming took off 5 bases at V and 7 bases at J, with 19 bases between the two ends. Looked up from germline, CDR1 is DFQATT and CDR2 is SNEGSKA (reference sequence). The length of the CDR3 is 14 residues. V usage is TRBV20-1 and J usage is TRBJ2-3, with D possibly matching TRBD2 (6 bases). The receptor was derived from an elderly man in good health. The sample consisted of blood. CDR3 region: CSAARTQGRNTQYF. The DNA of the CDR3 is TGCAGTGCTGCCCGGACCCAAGGGAGGAATACGCAGTATTTT.